This section outlines one T cell receptor beta chain sequence together with its context. Its target is not known. A read error may account for a junction end that differs from germline. The sample comes from a study of tumor-infiltrating lymphocytes in primary liver carcinoma. In the study overall: The patients included men and women who were aged 30 to 69 years. Study-wide results and caveats: When set against blood, tumors had a significantly higher top-250-clone fraction (p = 0.039).

Total RNA amounting to approximately 460 ng was the source from which TCR beta cDNA was made with a constant-region primer. Slightly modified ARM-PCR with three nested multiplex PCR rounds yielded TCR beta libraries. Forward primers for TRBV1-TRBV30 and a C-beta reverse primer served the first two PCR rounds, at about 11 cycles each. TCRdb ran MiXCR on the multiplex PCR reads and lists one entry per CDR3 protein. The sample has 100,000 or so distinct CDR3 sequences; roughly four fifths are singletons. Scientists recovered RNA and DNA together from around 20-30 mg of unsorted bulk tissue. Germline loops: CDR1 MNHNY, CDR2 SVGAGI (reference sequence). The CDR3 consists of 16 residues.

Sequenced sample: liver tumor tissue from sampling region 3. Subset meaning: tumor region T3, left-lateral pole. The receptor was derived from a man aged 35 to 55 with primary liver carcinoma and hepatitis B virus infection. V gene TRBV6-6 combines with J gene TRBJ1-5, with a possible D match to TRBD1 (5 bases). In DNA, the CDR3 is TGTGCCAACAGTTACTCGACAAGGGGAGGCAATCAGCCCCAGCATTTT. It encodes CANSYSTRGGNQPQHF.